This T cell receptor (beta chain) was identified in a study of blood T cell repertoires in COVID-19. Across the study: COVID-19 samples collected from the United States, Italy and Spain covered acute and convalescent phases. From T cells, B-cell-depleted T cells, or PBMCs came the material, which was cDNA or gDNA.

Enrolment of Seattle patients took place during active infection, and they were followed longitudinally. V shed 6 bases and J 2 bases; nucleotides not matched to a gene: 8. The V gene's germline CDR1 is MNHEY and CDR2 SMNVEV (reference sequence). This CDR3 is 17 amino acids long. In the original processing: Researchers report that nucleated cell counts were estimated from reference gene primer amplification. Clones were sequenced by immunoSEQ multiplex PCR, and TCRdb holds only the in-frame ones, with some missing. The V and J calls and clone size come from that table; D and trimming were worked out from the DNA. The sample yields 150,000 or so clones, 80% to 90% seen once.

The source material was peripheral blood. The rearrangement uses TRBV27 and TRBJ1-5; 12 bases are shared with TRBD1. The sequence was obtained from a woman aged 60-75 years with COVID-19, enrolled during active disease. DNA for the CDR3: TGTGCCAGCAGGGGACAGGGGGCGCGGGAGGGCAATCAGCCCCAGCATTTT. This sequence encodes CASRGQGAREGNQPQHF.